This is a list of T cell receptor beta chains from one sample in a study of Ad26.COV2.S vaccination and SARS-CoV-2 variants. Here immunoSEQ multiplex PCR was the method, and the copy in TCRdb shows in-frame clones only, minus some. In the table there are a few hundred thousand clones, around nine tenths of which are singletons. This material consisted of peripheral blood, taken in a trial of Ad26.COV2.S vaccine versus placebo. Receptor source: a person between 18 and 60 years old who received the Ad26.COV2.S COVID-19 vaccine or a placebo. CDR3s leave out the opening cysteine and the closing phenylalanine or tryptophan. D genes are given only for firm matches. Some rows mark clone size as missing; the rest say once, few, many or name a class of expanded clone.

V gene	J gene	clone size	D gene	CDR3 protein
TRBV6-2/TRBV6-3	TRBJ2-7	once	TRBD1	ASSYSGQTYEQY
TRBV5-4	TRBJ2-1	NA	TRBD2	ASRISLTSVDNEQF
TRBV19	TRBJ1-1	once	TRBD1	ASSIPRPGGQNTEAF
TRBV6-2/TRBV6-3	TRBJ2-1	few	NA	ASSSTYYNEQF
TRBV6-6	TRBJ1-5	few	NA	ASSYSGQGREPQH
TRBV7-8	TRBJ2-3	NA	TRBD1	ASSLGDSDSTDTQY
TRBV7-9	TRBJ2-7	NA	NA	ASSLGVLPEQY
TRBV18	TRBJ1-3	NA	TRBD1	ASSPVSGQGGTIY
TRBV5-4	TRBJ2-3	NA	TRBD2	ASSALLAGGPDTQY
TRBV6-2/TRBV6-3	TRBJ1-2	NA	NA	ASSYKSDYGYT
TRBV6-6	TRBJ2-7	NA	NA	ASSYRDGNEQY
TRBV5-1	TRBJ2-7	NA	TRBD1	ASSRGTGKYEQY
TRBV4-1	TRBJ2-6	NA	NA	ASSQVASAGANVLT
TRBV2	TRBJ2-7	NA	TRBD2	ASREGLAGSSYEQY
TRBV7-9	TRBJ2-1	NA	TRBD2	ASSFLAGVTDEQF
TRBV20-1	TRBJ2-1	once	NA	SASLLVSNEQF
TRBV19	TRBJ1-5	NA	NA	ASSMGLSQPQH
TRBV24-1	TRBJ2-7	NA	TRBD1	ATSTGGYEQY
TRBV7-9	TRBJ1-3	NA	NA	ASSFGGNTIY
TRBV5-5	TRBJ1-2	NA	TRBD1	ASSRPGQGDGYT
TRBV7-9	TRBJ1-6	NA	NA	ASSPLSGTYNSPLH
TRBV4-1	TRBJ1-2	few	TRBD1	ASSQDPGGFYGYT
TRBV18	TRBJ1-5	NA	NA	ASSRHQGMNQPQH